This T cell receptor (beta chain) was sequenced in a study of Graves' ophthalmopathy and Graves' hyperthyroidism. The study excluded patients with other autoimmune diseases, uncontrolled infections, pregnancy or lactation. From RNA, the CDR3 regions of TCR beta chains were amplified and sequenced. HTBI primers primed a first-round RT-PCR, and a second-round multiplex PCR followed. In TCRdb, the multiplex PCR reads were re-called with MiXCR into one record per CDR3 protein. The sample shows approximately 1.2 million distinct CDR3 sequences, roughly two fifths of them seen only once. The CDR3 covers 14 residues. From germline, CDR1 is SGHAT and CDR2 FQNNGV. Trimming stripped 7 bases from V and 10 bases from J, with 17 bases between.

Sequencing was carried out using peripheral blood or thyroid tissue (not recorded which). The sequence derives from an adult man with Graves' hyperthyroidism. The chain joins TRBV11-2 to TRBJ1-6; tentatively, D is TRBD1 (5 bases). The CDR3 loop is CASTPWAGSSPLHF. In DNA form, the CDR3 reads TGTGCCAGCACCCCTTGGGCAGGGAGCTCACCCCTCCACTTT. Full variable domain (rest looked up from reference TRBV11-2 and TRBJ1-6): EAGVAQSPRYKIIEKRQSVAFWCNPISGHATLYWYQQILGQGPKLLIQFQNNGVVDDSQLPKDRFSAERLKGVDSTLKIQPAKLEDSAVYLCASTPWAGSSPLHFGNGTRLTVT.